Below, 14 T cell receptor beta chains from the same sample are listed, as sequenced in a study of blood T cell repertoires in COVID-19. Method: immunoSEQ multiplex PCR; TCRdb's copy keeps in-frame clones and lacks some. Of hundreds of thousands of clones in the sample, roughly 90% were seen once. Material for sequencing was peripheral blood. The receptors derive from a woman aged 55-70 years with acute or convalescent COVID-19.

This rearrangement joins TRBV3-1 (or the pseudogene TRBV3-2) to TRBJ1-2; D gene unclear. CDR1 is LGHDT, CDR2 YNNKEL, per germline (reference sequence). With 8 bases removed from V and 3 bases from J, the gap between germline ends came to 13 bases. This CDR3 comprises 13 residues. The CDR3 here is CASGRGMDYGYTF. CDR3 in DNA: TGTGCCAGCGGGCGGGGTATGGACTATGGCTACACCTTC.

V gene TRBV28 combines with J gene TRBJ2-2; TRBD1 matches 7 bases. V lost 7 bases, J lost 4 bases, and 9 bases stayed unmatched. Germline values: CDR1 MDHEN, CDR2 SYDVKM. This CDR3 has 15 residues. CDR3 in amino acids: CASTLGTVSTGELFF. Written as DNA, the CDR3 is TGTGCCAGCACCTTGGGGACAGTGAGCACCGGGGAGCTGTTTTTT.

This CDR3 reads CASSANRGGTEAFF. The CDR3 bases are TGTGCCAGCAGTGCCAACAGGGGAGGCACTGAAGCTTTCTTT. The V call is TRBV27, the J call TRBJ1-1; 7 positions match TRBD1. The CDR3 has 14 amino acids. Germline V gene data show CDR1 as MNHEY and CDR2 as SMNVEV (reference sequence). Trimming took 5 bases from V and 4 from J; bases not matched to a gene: 7.

The V gene is TRBV7-9, the J gene TRBJ2-4; 8 bases agree with TRBD1. This CDR3 spans 15 amino acids. Germline V gene lookup returns CDR1 SEHNR and CDR2 FQNEAQ (reference sequence). V trimming: 4 bases; J trimming: 8 bases; junction bases outside the gene matches: 10. For the CDR3, the DNA is TGTGCCAGCAGCTCTAGACAGGGGCAGAAGGACATTCAGTACTTC. Its translation: CASSSRQGQKDIQYF.

The V and J genes are TRBV2 and TRBJ1-5, with TRBD1 as a possible D gene (5 bases). The CDR3 consists of 15 residues. The germline gives CDR1 SNHLY, CDR2 FYNNEI. Trimming left V 1 base short and J 1 base short, with 8 bases between. The CDR3 region is CASSEGRASNQPQHF. In DNA, the CDR3 is TGTGCCAGCAGTGAAGGCAGGGCGAGCAATCAGCCCCAGCATTTT.

CDR3 amino acids: CARGGGVITGELFF. CDR3 DNA sequence: TGTGCCCGCGGGGGGGGCGTTATCACCGGGGAGCTGTTTTTT. The chain is built from TRBV6-5 and TRBJ2-2; 9 nucleotides agree with TRBD2. Germline V CDR1 and CDR2: MNHEY, SVGAGI. The CDR3 sequence is 14 residues long. V lost 11 bases, J lost 4 bases, and 8 bases stayed unmatched.

CDR3 sequence reads: CASSFSSIGYTF. The CDR3 bases are TGTGCCAGCAGTTTTAGTTCTATTGGCTACACCTTC. The chain links TRBV6-6 to TRBJ1-2; no clear D. V lost 4 bases to trimming and J lost 7 bases, with 10 bases between them. The CDR3 covers 12 residues. The germline gives CDR1 MNHNY, CDR2 SVGAGI (reference sequence).

V and J are TRBV5-4 and TRBJ2-1; TRBD2 agrees at 14 bases. Losses at the gene ends were 3 bases for V and 8 bases for J; bases not matched to a gene: 13. CDR1 and CDR2 (germline): SGHNT, YYREEE (reference sequence). This CDR3 is built from 18 residues. The CDR3 bases are TGTGCCAGCAGCTCTAGAAGACTAGCGGGGGGGTTTGTCTATGAGCAGTTCTTC. It is translated as CASSSRRLAGGFVYEQFF.

The chain combines TRBV13 with TRBJ2-1; tentatively, D is TRBD2 (6 bases). The V gene lost 2 bases and the J gene lost 7 bases, with 9 bases spanning the gap. Germline CDR1 and CDR2: PRHDT and FYEKMQ (reference sequence). CDR3 length equals 13 residues. The CDR3 region is CASSLLLANEQFF. CDR3 DNA: TGTGCCAGCAGCTTATTACTAGCTAATGAGCAGTTCTTC. Combining the CDR3 with reference TRBV13 and TRBJ2-1 gives the whole variable domain AAGVIQSPRHLIKEKRETATLKCYPIPRHDTVYWYQQGPGQDPQFLISFYEKMQSDKGSIPDRFSAQQFSDYHSELNMSSLELGDSALYFCASSLLLANEQFFGPGTRLTVL.

The chain combines TRBV4-3 with TRBJ1-4, with 7 bases identical to TRBD1. Losses at the gene ends were 4 bases for V and 13 bases for J; bases not matched to a gene: 9. The CDR3 runs to 13 residues. Germline V lookup: CDR1 LGHNA, CDR2 YSLEER. In DNA, the CDR3 is TGCGCCAGCAGCCCCGCCCCGGGACAGCCACTGTTTTTT. Its protein product is CASSPAPGQPLFF.

This chain links TRBV4-2 with TRBJ2-1; D call uncertain. The germline V gene has CDR1 LGHNA and CDR2 YNFKEQ. CDR3 length equals 14 residues. Trimming cost V 0 bases and J 8 bases, with 11 bases left between them. Here the CDR3 DNA reads TGTGCCAGCAGCCAAGAAGTGTGGCTCGATGAGCAGTTCTTC. It is translated as CASSQEVWLDEQFF.

This chain joins TRBV6-5 and TRBJ1-1; no firm D call. Germline CDR1 is MNHEY and CDR2 is SVGAGI. The CDR3 is 13 residues long. The V and J ends lost 4 bases and 0 bases respectively, with 6 bases between them. CDR3 nucleotide sequence: TGTGCCAGCAGTTCGACAATGAACACTGAAGCTTTCTTT. Protein sequence: CASSSTMNTEAFF.

CDR3 DNA: TGTGCCAGCCGCAGGACACTGAACACTGAAGCTTTCTTT. Translating gives CASRRTLNTEAFF. The chain combines TRBV9 with TRBJ1-1; D might be TRBD1 (5 bases). Trimming shortened V by 7 bases and J by 0 bases, and 10 bases separated the two germline ends. The CDR3 sequence is 13 residues long. The germline CDR1 and CDR2 sequences are SGDLS and YYNGEE.

V and J are TRBV12-5 and TRBJ1-5; no definite D call. From germline, CDR1 is LGHNT and CDR2 FRNRAP. Trimming cost V 7 bases and J 7 bases, with 14 bases left between them. This CDR3 is 13 amino acids long. CDR3 bases: TGTGCTAGTGCCCTTGACCTAGCCCAGCCCCAGCATTTT. Encoded protein: CASALDLAQPQHF.